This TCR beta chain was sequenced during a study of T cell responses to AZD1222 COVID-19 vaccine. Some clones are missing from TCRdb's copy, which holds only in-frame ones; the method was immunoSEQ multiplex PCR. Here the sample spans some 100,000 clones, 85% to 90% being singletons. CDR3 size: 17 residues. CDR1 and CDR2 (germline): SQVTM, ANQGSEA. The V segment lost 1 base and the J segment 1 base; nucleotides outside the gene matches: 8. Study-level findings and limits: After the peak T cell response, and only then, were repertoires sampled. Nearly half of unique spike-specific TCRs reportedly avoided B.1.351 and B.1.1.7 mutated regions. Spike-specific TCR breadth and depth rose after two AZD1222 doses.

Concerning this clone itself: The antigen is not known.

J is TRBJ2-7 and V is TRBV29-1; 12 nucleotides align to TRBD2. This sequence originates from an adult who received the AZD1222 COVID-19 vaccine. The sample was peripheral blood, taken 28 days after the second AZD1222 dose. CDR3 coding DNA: TGCAGCGTTGAAGGGGAGACTAGCGGGAGATCTTCCTACGAGCAGTACTTC. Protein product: CSVEGETSGRSSYEQYF.